This passage covers 21 T cell receptor beta chains from one sample sequenced in a study of T cells in Graves' hyperthyroidism and ophthalmopathy. RNA transcripts served as the template for amplifying TCR beta CDR3 regions. Carried out on the TCR CDR3, a first-round RT-PCR used the HTBI primer set. TCRdb reanalysed the multiplex PCR reads using MiXCR and keeps one entry per CDR3 protein. The table lists around 340,000 distinct CDR3 sequences, about a sixth of them singletons. The material sequenced was blood. These receptors were collected from a woman in her thirties or forties with Graves' ophthalmopathy.

The chain joins TRBV6-5 to TRBJ2-5; 16 positions match TRBD2. The V gene's germline CDR1 is MNHEY and CDR2 SVGAGI. With V trimmed by 2 bases and J by 5 bases, 5 bases remained unmatched. There are 17 residues in the CDR3. The DNA of the CDR3 is TGTGCCAGCAGTTACCTAGGGACTAGCGGGGGGGAGGAGACCCAGTACTTC. This encodes CASSYLGTSGGEETQYF.

At least ten counts were recorded for this clonotype. The chain has TRBV20-1 and TRBJ1-1, with 7 bases lining up with TRBD1. CDR1 DFQATT and CDR2 SNEGSKA come from the germline V gene (reference sequence). The CDR3 is 14 amino acids. With 6 bases clipped from V and 3 bases from J, the junction kept 10 bases outside the gene matches. CDR3 loop: CSAFQTGWDTEAFF. CDR3 DNA: TGCAGTGCCTTTCAGACAGGGTGGGACACTGAAGCTTTCTTT.

This clonotype has ten or more counts. The V call is TRBV19, the J call TRBJ2-7; D unresolved. The V end lost 6 bases, the J end lost 0 bases, and 12 bases lay between the germline ends. Per germline, CDR1 LNHDA and CDR2 SQIVND (reference sequence). This CDR3 contains 14 residues. This CDR3 reads CASRRTPGSYEQYF. For the CDR3, the DNA is TGTGCCAGTAGACGAACACCCGGCTCCTACGAGCAGTACTTC.

This clonotype was picked up many times. J is TRBJ2-5 and V is TRBV3-1, with 12 bases matching TRBD2. CDR1 and CDR2 (germline): LGHDT, YNNKEL (reference sequence). The CDR3 is 18 amino acids. V gave up 1 base and J gave up 2 bases; unmatched junction bases: 8. The CDR3 nucleotides read TGTGCCAGCAGCCAAGGTCGTACTAGCGGGAGGAAACAAGAGACCCAGTACTTC. Translation gives CASSQGRTSGRKQETQYF.

This clonotype was recorded at least ten times. CDR3 residues: CSAIFGGGNTEAFF. In nucleotides, the CDR3 is TGCAGTGCTATATTCGGGGGGGGGAACACTGAAGCTTTCTTT. The V and J genes are TRBV20-1 and TRBJ1-1; weak D call: TRBD1 (5 bases). Germline CDR1 is DFQATT and CDR2 is SNEGSKA (reference sequence). Trimming took off 4 bases at V and 1 base at J, with 13 bases between the two ends. The CDR3 covers 14 residues.

This clonotype was recorded at least ten times. This sequence joins TRBV27 and TRBJ2-5; no firm D call. V was clipped by 0 bases and J by 5 bases, with 4 bases between them. Germline CDR1 is MNHEY and CDR2 is SMNVEV (reference sequence). The CDR3 consists of 12 residues. CDR3 loop: CASSLSEETQYF. The CDR3, as DNA: TGTGCCAGCAGTTTATCGGAGGAGACCCAGTACTTC.

In its sample, this clonotype was seen once. A much more abundant neighbour one base away suggests this may be a read error. The V call is TRBV9, the J call TRBJ1-1, with TRBD1 as a possible D gene (6 bases). Trimming removed 3 bases at V and 6 bases at J, with 15 bases between. This CDR3 has 14 residues. Germline CDR1 and CDR2: SGDLS and YYNGEE. CDR3 protein: CASSEGGGRAEAFF. The DNA for the CDR3 is TGTGCCAGCAGCGAGGGGGGGGGCCGAGCTGAAGCTTTCTTT.

In this sample, this clonotype turned up many times. The chain is built from TRBV30 and TRBJ1-5, with D possibly TRBD1 on 5 matching bases. Germline CDR1 is GTSNPN and CDR2 is SVGIG (reference sequence). V lost 0 bases and J 2 bases, leaving 14 bases between the germline ends. This CDR3 contains 16 residues. CDR3 coding DNA: TGTGCCTGGAGTGTAAAGGTGGGGCAGGGCAATCAGCCCCAGCATTTT. Translating gives CAWSVKVGQGNQPQHF.

The chain is built from TRBV11-2 and TRBJ2-7; D is ambiguous. The ends were cut back, 3 bases at V and 2 bases at J, with 11 bases in the middle. This CDR3 contains 14 residues. Looked up from germline, CDR1 is SGHAT and CDR2 is FQNNGV. CDR3 region: CASSFWASTYEQYF. CDR3 DNA sequence: TGTGCCAGCAGCTTTTGGGCGTCTACCTACGAGCAGTACTTC.

This clonotype was counted many times. V usage is TRBV12-3 or TRBV12-4 and J usage is TRBJ2-5; TRBD2 might be the D (5 bases). Trimming stripped 8 bases from V and 4 bases from J, with 11 bases between. The CDR3 has 12 residues. The CDR3 DNA reads as TGTGCCAGCCGCCGGAGGTCAGAGACCCAGTACTTC. Its translation: CASRRRSETQYF.

There are many counts of this clonotype. V is TRBV25-1 and J is TRBJ2-2, with D tentatively TRBD2 (6 bases). Trimming pared 3 bases from V and 6 bases from J, leaving 11 bases between. Germline CDR1 MGHDK, CDR2 SYGVNS. The CDR3 is 14 residues long. The CDR3 region is CASSDYGGAGELFF. Written as DNA, the CDR3 is TGTGCCAGCAGTGATTACGGGGGAGCCGGGGAGCTGTTTTTT.

This clonotype was observed at least ten times. The rearrangement uses TRBV4-1 and TRBJ1-5; unclear D gene. The germline V gene encodes CDR1 MGHRA and CDR2 YSYEKL. The ends were cut back, 0 bases at V and 7 bases at J, with 19 bases in the middle. This CDR3 comprises 17 residues. In nucleotides, the CDR3 is TGCGCCAGCAGCCAAGATTGGGCAGTGAGGCTTCCCCAGCCCCAGCATTTT. Protein product: CASSQDWAVRLPQPQHF.

This clonotype was found many times. This chain links TRBV14 with TRBJ2-7; TRBD2 might be the D (5 bases). Germline-derived CDR1 and CDR2 are SGHDN and FVKESK. The CDR3 totals 16 residues. V lost 3 bases, J lost 5 bases, and 20 bases lay in between. This chain's CDR3 is CASSHLTGRITHEQYF. The CDR3 DNA is TGTGCCAGCAGCCATTTAACGGGAAGAATCACCCACGAGCAGTACTTC.

The gene calls are TRBV12-3 or TRBV12-4 and TRBJ1-1; 7 bases are shared with TRBD1. The CDR3 has 15 residues. V lost 2 bases, J lost 5 bases, and 8 bases stayed unmatched. The CDR3 reads CASSLRQGSGTEAFF. As DNA, the CDR3 is TGTGCCAGCAGTTTACGACAGGGCTCGGGGACTGAAGCTTTCTTT.

The V call is TRBV6-2 or TRBV6-3, the J call TRBJ2-2, with D uncertain. V was pared by 2 bases and J by 9 bases, with 7 bases between. Germline V CDR1 and CDR2: MNHEY, SVGEGT. This CDR3 comprises 12 residues. The CDR3: CASSYAIRELFF. The DNA of the CDR3 is TGTGCCAGCAGTTACGCTATCCGGGAGCTGTTTTTT.

This clonotype was counted many times. V and J are TRBV5-1 and TRBJ2-7; D unclear. Germline V gene sequence: CDR1 SGHRS, CDR2 YFSETQ. V lost 5 bases and J 6 bases, leaving 12 bases between the germline ends. This CDR3 contains 12 residues. The CDR3 DNA reads as TGCGCCAGCAGTTTAAGAGGTCCCGAGCAGTACTTC. It codes for CASSLRGPEQYF.

The V and J genes are TRBV30 and TRBJ1-5; D is perhaps TRBD1 (6 bases). Germline V gives CDR1 GTSNPN, CDR2 SVGIG (reference sequence). The V and J ends lost 4 bases and 4 bases respectively, with 11 bases between them. The CDR3 loop spans 13 amino acids. CDR3 nucleotides: TGTGCCTGGACCCGGGACAATAATCAGCCCCAGCATTTT. Translation: CAWTRDNNQPQHF. Filled out from reference TRBV30 and TRBJ1-5, the complete variable domain reads SQTIHQWPATLVQPVGSPLSLECTVEGTSNPNLYWYRQAAGRGLQLLFYSVGIGQISSEVPQNLSASRPQDRQFILSSKKLLLSDSGFYLCAWTRDNNQPQHFGDGTRLSIL.

This clonotype has just a few counts. The chain has TRBV29-1 and TRBJ2-7; tentatively, D is TRBD2 (6 bases). The CDR3 has 12 residues. CDR1 and CDR2 (germline): SQVTM, ANQGSEA. Deletions cut 4 bases from V and 6 bases from J, with 13 bases between. The CDR3 loop is CSVVGGDGEQYF. The CDR3, as DNA: TGCAGCGTTGTGGGGGGTGACGGCGAGCAGTACTTC.

The sample holds a few counts of this clonotype. This may arise from a read error, as a much more abundant clone is one base away. The J gene is TRBJ2-2, the V gene TRBV19; no firm D call. Germline CDR1 reads LNHDA; CDR2 reads SQIVND (reference sequence). There are 14 residues in the CDR3. V lost 4 bases, J lost 3 bases, and 9 bases lay in between. CDR3 DNA: TGTGCCAGTAGTACTGGTCGGGACACCGGGGAGCTGTTTTTT. Translation gives CASSTGRDTGELFF.

The J gene is TRBJ2-7, the V gene TRBV6-1; TRBD1 aligns across 11 bases. In germline, CDR1 is MNHNS, CDR2 SASEGT. This CDR3 comprises 15 residues. V shed 7 bases, J shed 3 bases, and the junction held 8 bases outside the gene matches. Written as DNA, the CDR3 is TGTGCCAGCACCCCCGGGACAGGGGGGTACTACGAGCAGTACTTC. Its protein product is CASTPGTGGYYEQYF.

This chain links TRBV6-2 or TRBV6-3 with TRBJ1-2, with 7 bases lining up with TRBD1. Trimming took 4 bases from V and 6 from J; bases not matched to a gene: 8. The CDR3 spans 14 residues. Germline V lookup: CDR1 MNHEY, CDR2 SVGEGT. The CDR3 region is CASSWATGTDGYTF. In DNA form, the CDR3 reads TGTGCCAGCAGTTGGGCGACAGGGACGGATGGCTACACCTTC.